One TCR beta chain is described in this entry. What it binds is unknown. TCRdb's table, derived via immunoSEQ multiplex PCR, lists solely in-frame clones and lacks some. The table lists around 45,000 clones, 85% to 90% of them singletons. The sample originates from a study of T cells in localized non-small cell lung cancer. Study-wide findings and caveats: Higher blood T cell density tracked longer overall survival.

This clonotype was obtained from a man aged 40 to 70 with stage II lung adenocarcinoma. Here the sequenced sample was PBMCs, taken before any cancer treatment.

CDR3 sequence: CASSPSSGYTF. The CDR3 DNA reads as TGTGCCAGCTCACCATCTAGTGGCTACACCTTC. The chain is built from TRBV18 and TRBJ1-2; D gene ambiguous. Germline values: CDR1 KGHSH, CDR2 LQKENI. CDR3 length equals 11 residues. V shed 2 bases and J shed 7 bases, with 5 bases lying between them.